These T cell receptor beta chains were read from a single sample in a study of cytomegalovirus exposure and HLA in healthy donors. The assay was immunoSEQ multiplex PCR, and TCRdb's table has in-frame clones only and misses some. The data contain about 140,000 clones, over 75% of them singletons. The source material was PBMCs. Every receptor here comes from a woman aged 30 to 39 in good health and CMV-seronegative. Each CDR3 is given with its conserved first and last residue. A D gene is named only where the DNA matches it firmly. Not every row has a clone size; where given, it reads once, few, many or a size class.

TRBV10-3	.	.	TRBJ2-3	TGTGCCATCAGTGACCCGAGCGAGGGGGTGGGGTATACGCAGTATTTT	CAISDPSEGVGYTQYF
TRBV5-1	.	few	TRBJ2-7	TGCGCCAGCAGTCCCTCTACCTACGAGCAGTACTTC	CASSPSTYEQYF
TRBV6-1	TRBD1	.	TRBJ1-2	TGTGCCAGCAGTGAAGCGGGGACAGGGGGCTATGGCTACACCTTC	CASSEAGTGGYGYTF
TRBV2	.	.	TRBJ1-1	TGTGCCAGCAGGGACAGCGGGGGAACTGAAGCTTTCTTT	CASRDSGGTEAFF
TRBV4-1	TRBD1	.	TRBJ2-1	TGCGCCAGCAGCCAGTTCCGGGACAGGGGGCACAATGAGCAGTTCTTC	CASSQFRDRGHNEQFF
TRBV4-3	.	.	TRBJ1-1	TGCGCCAGCAGCCGAGCGCAACGGCGGCCGAACACTGAAGCTTTCTTT	CASSRAQRRPNTEAFF
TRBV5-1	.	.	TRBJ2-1	TGCGCCAGCAGCAAAACAGGGTCCAGTGAGCAGTTCTTC	CASSKTGSSEQFF
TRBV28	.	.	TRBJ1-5	TGTGCCAGCAGTTTATTTGAGGCGGCAGGGGATCAGCCCCAGCATTTT	CASSLFEAAGDQPQHF
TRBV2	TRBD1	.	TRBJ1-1	TGTGCCAGCAGTTCCAACAGGGGAGGCGCTTTCTTT	CASSSNRGGAFF
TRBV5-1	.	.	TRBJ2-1	TGCGCCAGCAGCCTTTCGGGCAGGGCGGCCTACAATGAGCAGTTCTTC	CASSLSGRAAYNEQFF
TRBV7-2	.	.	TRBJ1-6	TGTGCCAGCAGCTTACCCCCGACGTGGACTTCCAATTCACCCCTCCACTTT	CASSLPPTWTSNSPLHF
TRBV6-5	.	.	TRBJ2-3	TGTGCCAGCCGGGAAACAGCGTTCAGCACAGATACGCAGTATTTT	CASRETAFSTDTQYF
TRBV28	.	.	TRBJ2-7	TGTGCCACCAGAGCGCCCTCAGCGGACGAGGCGGGCTACGAGCAGTACTTC	CATRAPSADEAGYEQYF
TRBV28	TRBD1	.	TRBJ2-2	TGTGCCAGCAGTTCGCACCGGGACAGGGCCCTTTGGGAGGACGGGGAGCTGTTTTTT	CASSSHRDRALWEDGELFF
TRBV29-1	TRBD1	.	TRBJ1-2	TGCAGCGCTGGGGGGACAGGGGGCTATAATAACTATGGCTACACCTTC	CSAGGTGGYNNYGYTF
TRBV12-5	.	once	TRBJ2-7	TGTGCTAGTGCTGTATTCTCCTACGAGCAGTACTTC	CASAVFSYEQYF
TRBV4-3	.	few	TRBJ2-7	TGCGCCAGCAGCCGTTCCCGGGACACCAGCTCCTACGAGCAGTACTTC	CASSRSRDTSSYEQYF
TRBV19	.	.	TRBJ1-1	TGTGCCAGTAGTATAGTAAACAGCCCAAACACTGAAGCTTTCTTT	CASSIVNSPNTEAFF
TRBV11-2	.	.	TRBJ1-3	TGTGCCAGCCGCAAACAACCAGGATACGGAAACACCATATATTTT	CASRKQPGYGNTIYF
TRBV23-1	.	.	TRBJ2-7	TGCGCCAGCAGTCAACCGGGACTTACCTACGAGCAGTACTTC	CASSQPGLTYEQYF
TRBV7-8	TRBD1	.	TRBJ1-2	TGTGCCAGCAGCTTAGCGCTTACAGGGGGTGGCTACACCTTC	CASSLALTGGGYTF
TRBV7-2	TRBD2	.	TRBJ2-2	TGTGCCAGCAGCTTCCCACTAGCGGGGTTCACCGGGGAGCTGTTTTTT	CASSFPLAGFTGELFF
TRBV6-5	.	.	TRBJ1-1	TGTGCCAGCCAGAGTCGGGGGGAATCTGAAGCTTTCTTT	CASQSRGESEAFF
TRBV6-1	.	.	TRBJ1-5	TGTGCCAGCAGCCGGGATGGCAATCAGCCCCAGCATTTT	CASSRDGNQPQHF
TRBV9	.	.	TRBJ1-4	TGTGCCAGCAGCGTCAACGGTGAAAAACTGTTTTTT	CASSVNGEKLFF
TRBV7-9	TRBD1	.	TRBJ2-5	TGTGCCAGCAGCCCACGGGACAGGGGGAAAGAGACCCAGTACTTC	CASSPRDRGKETQYF
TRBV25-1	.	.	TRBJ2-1	TGTGCCAGCAGTGAATGGTCAGGGTTTGGGAATGAGCAGTTCTTC	CASSEWSGFGNEQFF
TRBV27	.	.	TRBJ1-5	TGTGCCAGCAGTTTAGGGCGTCAGGGTTCTGGTCAGCCCCAGCATTTT	CASSLGRQGSGQPQHF
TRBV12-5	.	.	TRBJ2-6	TGTGCTAGTGGTTTGGTACGCGGCCCCAACTCTGGGGCCAACGTCCTGACTTTC	CASGLVRGPNSGANVLTF
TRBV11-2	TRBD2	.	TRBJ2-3	TGTGCCAGCAGCCCCCGAGGAGCGGGAGTGAGAGATACGCAGTATTTT	CASSPRGAGVRDTQYF
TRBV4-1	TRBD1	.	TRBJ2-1	TGCGCCAGCAGCCCCTACACCCGGACAGGGGCCACCGATGAGCAGTTCTTC	CASSPYTRTGATDEQFF
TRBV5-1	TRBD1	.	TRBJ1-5	TGCGCCAGCAGCTTGGATGGACAGGGAACTGGACAGCCCCAGCATTTT	CASSLDGQGTGQPQHF
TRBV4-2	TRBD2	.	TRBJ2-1	TGTGCCAGCAGCCAAGGTTCGCTAGCGGGAACCGATGAGCAGTTCTTC	CASSQGSLAGTDEQFF
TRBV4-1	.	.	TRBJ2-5	TGCGCCAGCAGCCTTCAGGGGTGGGGCGACCAAGAGACCCAGTACTTC	CASSLQGWGDQETQYF
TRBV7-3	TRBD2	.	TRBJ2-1	TGTGCCAGCAGCTTAACCGCTAGCGGGAGCGCCTCCTACAATGAGCAGTTCTTC	CASSLTASGSASYNEQFF
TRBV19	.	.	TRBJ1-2	TGTGCCAGTATGTCAGGGTTCGCGGTCTATGGCTACACCTTC	CASMSGFAVYGYTF
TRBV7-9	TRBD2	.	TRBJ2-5	TGTGCCAGCAGCTCCCCTCGGCTAGCGGGATCGGAGACCCAGTACTTC	CASSSPRLAGSETQYF
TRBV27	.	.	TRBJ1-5	TGTGCCAGCAGCGAGGTTAGCAATCAGCCCCAGCATTTT	CASSEVSNQPQHF
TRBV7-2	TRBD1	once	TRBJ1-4	TGTGCCAGCAGCTGGACAGGGCAGAATGAAAAACTGTTTTTT	CASSWTGQNEKLFF
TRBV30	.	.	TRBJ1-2	TGTGCCTGGACGGGGGGGGCCTATGGCTACACCTTC	CAWTGGAYGYTF
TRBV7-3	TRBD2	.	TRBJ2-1	TGTGCCAGCAGCTCTAGCGGATTTAACAATGAGCAGTTCTTC	CASSSSGFNNEQFF
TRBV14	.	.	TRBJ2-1	TGTGCCAGCAGCCAAGAGATCACAGGGCTACACAATGAGCAGTTCTTC	CASSQEITGLHNEQFF
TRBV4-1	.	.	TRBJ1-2	TGCGCCAGCAGCCAAGATGGCCGCACCTATGGCTACACCTTC	CASSQDGRTYGYTF
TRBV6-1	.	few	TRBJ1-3	TGTGCCAGCAGTGACCGACAGATGCATTTT	CASSDRQMHF
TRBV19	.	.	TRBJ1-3	TGTGCCAGTAGCTACGGGGGAAACACCATATATTTT	CASSYGGNTIYF
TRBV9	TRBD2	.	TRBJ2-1	TGTGCCAGCAGCGCCATCGGACTAGCATCAGGTGAGCAGTTCTTC	CASSAIGLASGEQFF
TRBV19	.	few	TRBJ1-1	TGTGCCAGTAGTGAACAAGACAGGTACACTGAAGCTTTCTTT	CASSEQDRYTEAFF
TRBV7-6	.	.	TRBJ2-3	TGTGCCAGCAGCTTCCCTCTAGATACGCAGTATTTT	CASSFPLDTQYF
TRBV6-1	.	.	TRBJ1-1	TGTGCCAGCAAGGTGACAACCAACACTGAAGCTTTCTTT	CASKVTTNTEAFF
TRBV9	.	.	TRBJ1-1	TGTGCCAGCGCGCGGCAGCTGAACACTGAAGCTTTCTTT	CASARQLNTEAFF
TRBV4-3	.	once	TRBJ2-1	TGCGCCAGCAGCCAAGATGGGAGGGGGAATGAGCAGTTCTTC	CASSQDGRGNEQFF
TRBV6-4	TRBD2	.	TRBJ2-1	TGTGCCAGCGCGGGGACTAGCGGGGGCTCCTACAATGAGCAGTTCTTC	CASAGTSGGSYNEQFF
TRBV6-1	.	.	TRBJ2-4	TGTGCCAGCAGCGACAGCGCATACATTCAGTACTTC	CASSDSAYIQYF
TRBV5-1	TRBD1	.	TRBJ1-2	TGCGCCAGCAGCTCCGGGACAGGGGGCAGTGGCTACACCTTC	CASSSGTGGSGYTF
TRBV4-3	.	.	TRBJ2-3	TGCGCCAGCAGCCAAGATAGTGCAGATACGCAGTATTTT	CASSQDSADTQYF